This T cell receptor (beta chain) was captured by sequencing in a study of T-cell reconstitution after alpha-beta-depleted transplantation in children. Study findings and constraints: Approximately two months post-transplant, alpha-beta T cells reportedly originated from several hundred expanded graft clones.

V gave up 5 bases and J gave up 0 bases, with 13 bases separating them. Germline V gene lookup returns CDR1 SEHNR and CDR2 FQNEAQ (reference sequence). The CDR3 consists of 15 residues. This sample's TCRbeta library carried unique molecular identifier barcodes. TCRdb itself ran the PCR reads through MiXCR, one entry per CDR3 protein. Here the sample spans 700,000 to 850,000 distinct CDR3 sequences, approximately 15% being singletons. This clonotype was seen at least ten times. The antigen remains undetermined. This receptor was identified in a male patient between 5 and 17 years old who had a stem cell transplant for acute lymphoblastic leukemia, so the T cells may come from the graft donor. This chain joins TRBV7-9 and TRBJ1-2, with D maybe TRBD1 (5 bases). Source: PBMCs, mostly from graft donor cells, taken 360 days after TCRalphabeta/CD19-depleted stem cell transplant. The CDR3 spells CASSLAGAPNYGYTF. For the CDR3, the DNA is TGTGCCAGCAGCCTGGCCGGGGCCCCTAACTATGGCTACACCTTC.